This T cell receptor (beta chain) emerged from a study of blood T cells in healthy people across ages. Primers used in a second PCR of roughly 7 to 12 cycles were a sample-barcoded 5' primer and a J-beta primer mix. TCRdb fed the 5' RACE reads into MiXCR, producing one record per CDR3 protein. The repertoire consists of 1.5 million or so distinct CDR3 sequences, with 42% occurring once and the leading ten covering under 8%. Points from the study as a whole: TCR beta diversity tracked closely with naive T cell percentage. Per-million-T-cell TCR beta diversity fell roughly linearly with age.

V lost 8 bases to trimming and J lost 3 bases; unmatched junction nucleotides: 17. The CDR3 contains 19 residues. The germline CDR1 and CDR2 sequences are ENHRY and SYGVKD. In regard to this clonotype: The antigen is unknown.

The sample consisted of blood. This receptor was obtained from a woman under 30 in good health. The V gene is TRBV10-3, the J gene TRBJ2-6, with 9 bases lining up with TRBD1. The CDR3 nucleotides read TGTGCCATCCCCCCGGAGGGACAGGGTTACATGAATGGGGCCAACGTCCTGACTTTC. Protein product: CAIPPEGQGYMNGANVLTF.